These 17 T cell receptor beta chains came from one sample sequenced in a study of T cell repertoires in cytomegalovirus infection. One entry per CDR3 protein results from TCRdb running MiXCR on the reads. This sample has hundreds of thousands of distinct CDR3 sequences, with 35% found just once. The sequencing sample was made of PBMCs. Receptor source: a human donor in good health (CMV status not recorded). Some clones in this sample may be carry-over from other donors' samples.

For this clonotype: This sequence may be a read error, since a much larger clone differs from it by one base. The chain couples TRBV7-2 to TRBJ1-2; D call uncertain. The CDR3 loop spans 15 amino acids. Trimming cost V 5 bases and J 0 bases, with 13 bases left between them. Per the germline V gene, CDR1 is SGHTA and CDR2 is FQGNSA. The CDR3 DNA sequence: TGTGCCAGCAGCATAGTTAGGGCCTCTAACTATGGCTACACCTTC. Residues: CASSIVRASNYGYTF.

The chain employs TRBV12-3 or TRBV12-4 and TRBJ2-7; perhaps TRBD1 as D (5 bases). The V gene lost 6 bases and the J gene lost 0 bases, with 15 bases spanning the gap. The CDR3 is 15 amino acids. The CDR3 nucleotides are TGTGCCAGCAGCCGAGCTGGGGCCAGCTCCTACGAGCAGTACTTC. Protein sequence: CASSRAGASSYEQYF.

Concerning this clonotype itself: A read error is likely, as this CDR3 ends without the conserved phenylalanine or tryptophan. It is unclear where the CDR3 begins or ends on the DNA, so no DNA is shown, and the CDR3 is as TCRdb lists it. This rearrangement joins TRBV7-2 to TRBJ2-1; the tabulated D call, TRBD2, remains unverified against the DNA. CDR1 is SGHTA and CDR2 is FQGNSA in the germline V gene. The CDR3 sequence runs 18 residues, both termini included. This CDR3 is CASSLLGLLAGGPGEQLL.

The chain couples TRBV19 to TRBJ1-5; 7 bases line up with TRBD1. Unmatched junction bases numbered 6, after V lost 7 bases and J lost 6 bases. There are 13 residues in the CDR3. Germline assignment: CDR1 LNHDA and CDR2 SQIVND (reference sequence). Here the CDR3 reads CASNDRESQPQHF. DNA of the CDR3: TGTGCCAGTAACGACAGGGAGTCTCAGCCCCAGCATTTT.

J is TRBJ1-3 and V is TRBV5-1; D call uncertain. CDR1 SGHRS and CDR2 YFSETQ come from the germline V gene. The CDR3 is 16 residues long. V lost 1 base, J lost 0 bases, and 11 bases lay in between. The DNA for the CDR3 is TGCGCCAGCAGCTTGTCGTCAGGCTCCTCTGGAAACACCATATATTTT. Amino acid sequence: CASSLSSGSSGNTIYF.

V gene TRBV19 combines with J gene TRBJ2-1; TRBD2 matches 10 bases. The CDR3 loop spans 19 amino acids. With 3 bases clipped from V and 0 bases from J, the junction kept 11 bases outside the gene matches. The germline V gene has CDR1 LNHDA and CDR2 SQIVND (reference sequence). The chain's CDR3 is CASSMRLAGASSSYNEQFF. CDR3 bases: TGTGCCAGTAGTATGAGGCTAGCGGGGGCCTCAAGCTCCTACAATGAGCAGTTCTTC. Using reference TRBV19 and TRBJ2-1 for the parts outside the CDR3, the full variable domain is DGGITQSPKYLFRKEGQNVTLSCEQNLNHDAMYWYRQDPGQGLRLIYYSQIVNDFQKGDIAEGYSVSREKKESFPLTVTSAQKNPTAFYLCASSMRLAGASSSYNEQFFGPGTRLTVL.

DNA of the CDR3: TGTGCCAGCAGTTACCGGGACAGGGGGAGTCACACTGAAGCTTTCTTT. Protein product: CASSYRDRGSHTEAFF. The chain uses TRBV6-8 and TRBJ1-1, with 11 bases that match TRBD1. The CDR3 has 16 amino acids. With 2 bases clipped from V and 3 bases from J, the junction kept 5 bases outside the gene matches. Germline V gives CDR1 MNHGY, CDR2 SAAAGT.

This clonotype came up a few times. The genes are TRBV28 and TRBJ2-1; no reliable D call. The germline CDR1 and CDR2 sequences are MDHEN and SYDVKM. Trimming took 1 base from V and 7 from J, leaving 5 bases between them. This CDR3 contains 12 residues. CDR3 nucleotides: TGTGCCAGCAGTTTATACGTTAATGAGCAGTTCTTC. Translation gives CASSLYVNEQFF. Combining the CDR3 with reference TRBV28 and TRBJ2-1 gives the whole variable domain DVKVTQSSRYLVKRTGEKVFLECVQDMDHENMFWYRQDPGLGLRLIYFSYDVKMKEKGDIPEGYSVSREKKERFSLILESASTNQTSMYLCASSLYVNEQFFGPGTRLTVL.

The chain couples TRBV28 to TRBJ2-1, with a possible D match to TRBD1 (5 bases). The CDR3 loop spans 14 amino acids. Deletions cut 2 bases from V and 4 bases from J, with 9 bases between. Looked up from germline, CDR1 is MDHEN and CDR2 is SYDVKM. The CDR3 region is CASSLKGAYNEQFF. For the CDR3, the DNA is TGTGCCAGCAGTTTAAAAGGGGCATACAATGAGCAGTTCTTC.

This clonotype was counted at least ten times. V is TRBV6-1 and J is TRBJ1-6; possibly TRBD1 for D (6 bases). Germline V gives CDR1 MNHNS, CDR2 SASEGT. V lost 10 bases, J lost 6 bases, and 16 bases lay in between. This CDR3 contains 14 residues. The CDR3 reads CATSPTQGNSPLHF. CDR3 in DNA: TGTGCCACTTCGCCTACACAGGGTAATTCACCCCTCCACTTT.

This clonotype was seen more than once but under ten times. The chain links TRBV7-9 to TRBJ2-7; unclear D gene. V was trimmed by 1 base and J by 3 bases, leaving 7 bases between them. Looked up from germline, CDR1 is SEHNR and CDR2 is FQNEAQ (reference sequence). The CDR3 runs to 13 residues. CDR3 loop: CASSLEAIYEQYF. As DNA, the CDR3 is TGTGCCAGCAGCTTAGAGGCCATCTACGAGCAGTACTTC.

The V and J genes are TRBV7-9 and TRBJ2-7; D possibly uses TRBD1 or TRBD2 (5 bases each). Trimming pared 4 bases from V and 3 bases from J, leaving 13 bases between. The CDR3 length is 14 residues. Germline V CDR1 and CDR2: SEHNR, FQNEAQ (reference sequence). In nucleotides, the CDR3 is TGTGCCAGCAGCTCAAGAGGGGCCCTCTACGAGCAGTACTTC. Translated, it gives CASSSRGALYEQYF. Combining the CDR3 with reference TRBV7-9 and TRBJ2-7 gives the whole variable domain DTGVSQNPRHKITKRGQNVTFRCDPISEHNRLYWYRQTLGQGPEFLTYFQNEAQLEKSRLLSDRFSAERPKGSFSTLEIQRTEQGDSAMYLCASSSRGALYEQYFGPGTRLTVT.

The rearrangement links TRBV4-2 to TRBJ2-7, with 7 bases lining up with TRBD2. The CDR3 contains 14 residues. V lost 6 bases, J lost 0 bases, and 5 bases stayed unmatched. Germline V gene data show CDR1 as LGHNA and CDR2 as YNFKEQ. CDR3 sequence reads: CASSQAGDSYEQYF. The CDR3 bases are TGTGCCAGCAGTCAGGCGGGGGACTCCTACGAGCAGTACTTC.

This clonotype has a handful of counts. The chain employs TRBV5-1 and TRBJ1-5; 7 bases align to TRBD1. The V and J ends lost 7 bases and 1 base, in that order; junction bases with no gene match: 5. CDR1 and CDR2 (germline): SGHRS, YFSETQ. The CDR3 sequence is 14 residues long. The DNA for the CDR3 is TGCGCCAGCCGAGGGACAGTGAGCAATCAGCCCCAGCATTTT. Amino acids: CASRGTVSNQPQHF. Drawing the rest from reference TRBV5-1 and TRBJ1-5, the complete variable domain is KAGVTQTPRYLIKTRGQQVTLSCSPISGHRSVSWYQQTPGQGLQFLFEYFSETQRNKGNFPGRFSGRQFSNSRSEMNVSTLELGDSALYLCASRGTVSNQPQHFGDGTRLSIL.

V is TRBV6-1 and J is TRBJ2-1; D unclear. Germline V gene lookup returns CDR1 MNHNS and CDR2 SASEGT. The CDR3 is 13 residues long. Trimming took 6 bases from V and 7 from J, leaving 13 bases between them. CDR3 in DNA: TGTGCCAGCAGCTACCCCCTGGCAAATGAGCAGTTCTTC. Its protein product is CASSYPLANEQFF.

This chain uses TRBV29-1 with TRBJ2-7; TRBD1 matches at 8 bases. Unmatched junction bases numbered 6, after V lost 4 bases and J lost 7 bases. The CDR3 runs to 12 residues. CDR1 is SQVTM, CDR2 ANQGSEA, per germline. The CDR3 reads CSVVQGAREQYF. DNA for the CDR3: TGCAGCGTTGTGCAGGGGGCGCGGGAGCAGTACTTC.

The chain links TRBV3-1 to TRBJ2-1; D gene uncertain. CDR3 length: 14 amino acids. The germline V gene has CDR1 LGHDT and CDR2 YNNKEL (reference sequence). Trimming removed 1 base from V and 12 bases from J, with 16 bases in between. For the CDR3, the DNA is TGTGCCAGCAGCCAAGCAGGAAATGGTTTGGTGCAGTTCTTC. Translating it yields CASSQAGNGLVQFF.